A selection of T cell receptor beta chains follows, all from one sample in a study of beta chain features in type 1 diabetes. The data were produced by immunoSEQ multiplex PCR, yet TCRdb's version contains in-frame clones alone and is incomplete. The sample lists approximately 340,000 clones, roughly 16% occurring once. The sample was naive CD4+ T cells from blood. These TCRs come from a woman aged 18-35 years in good health. The CDR3 runs from the conserved cysteine through the conserved F or W. A D gene is named only where the DNA matches it firmly. Rows may omit the clone size; those that give it use once, few, many or a size class.

abundance	v_gene	d_gene	len	j_gene	CDR3nt	CDR3aa
NA	TRBV19	TRBD1	13	TRBJ2-7	TGTGCCAGTAGCCGGGACAGCATTAGGGAGCAGTACTTC	CASSRDSIREQYF
few	TRBV7-9	NA	14	TRBJ1-5	TGTGCCAGCAGACAGGGTGGGAGCAATCAGCCCCAGCATTTT	CASRQGGSNQPQHF
few	TRBV2	TRBD1	13	TRBJ2-7	TGTGCCAGCGTTCGGGACAGGGGCTACGAGCAGTACTTC	CASVRDRGYEQYF
few	TRBV15	NA	14	TRBJ2-5	TGTGCCACCAGCAGAGATACAGGTCAAGAGACCCAGTACTTC	CATSRDTGQETQYF
few	TRBV9	TRBD2	14	TRBJ2-1	TGTGCCAGCAGCCCTCTTGGGGGGGAGGTCGAGCAGTTCTTC	CASSPLGGEVEQFF
NA	TRBV5-1	TRBD1	13	TRBJ2-7	TGCGCCAGCAGAACCGGGACAGGGGTCGAGCAGTACTTC	CASRTGTGVEQYF
NA	TRBV7-9	TRBD1	14	TRBJ1-1	TGTGCCAGCAGCTCCGGGACAGGGAACACTGAAGCTTTCTTT	CASSSGTGNTEAFF
few	TRBV29-1	NA	14	TRBJ1-2	TGCAGCGCCGAGGTCACCCAAGGCGGCTATGGCTACACCTTC	CSAEVTQGGYGYTF
few	TRBV7-2	TRBD1	17	TRBJ2-1	TGTGCCAGCAGCTTAGCGCTTGGGACAGGGGGGTCGAATGAGCAGTTCTTC	CASSLALGTGGSNEQFF
NA	TRBV30	TRBD2	14	TRBJ2-5	TGTGCCTGGAGTAGAGGACTAGCGGTAGAGACCCAGTACTTC	CAWSRGLAVETQYF
few	TRBV18	TRBD2	16	TRBJ2-3	TGTGCCAGCTCACCCCCCGGCGGGAGGGTCACAGATACGCAGTATTTT	CASSPPGGRVTDTQYF
few	TRBV4-1	NA	18	TRBJ2-5	TGCGCCAGCAGCCATAATTGGGGGGGGCTACCCGGACAAGAGACCCAGTACTTC	CASSHNWGGLPGQETQYF
NA	TRBV30	NA	13	TRBJ1-2	TGTGCCTGGAGGGGAGGTGGCGTATGGGGCTACACCTTC	CAWRGGGVWGYTF
few	TRBV28	NA	11	TRBJ2-3	TGTGCCAGCAGTACTGGGGCCAAATGGGGTTTT	CASSTGAKWGF
NA	TRBV10-3	TRBD1	14	TRBJ2-7	TGTGCCATCAGCGCCGACAGGGACAGTTACGAGCAGTACTTC	CAISADRDSYEQYF
few	TRBV4-3	TRBD1	16	TRBJ2-7	TGCGCCAGCAGCCCAACTGGTATGGACAGGGTTAACGAGCAGTACTTC	CASSPTGMDRVNEQYF
few	TRBV9	TRBD2	17	TRBJ2-3	TGTGCCAGCAGCGTAGTTAGTATAGCGGGAACGGAGTATACGCAGTATTTT	CASSVVSIAGTEYTQYF
NA	TRBV7-2	TRBD1	14	TRBJ2-5	TGTGCCAGCAGCCCCGCAGGGGGCGCGGAGACCCAGTACTTC	CASSPAGGAETQYF
NA	TRBV28	NA	13	TRBJ2-7	TGTGCCAGCAGGCAGGGGGGCCTCTACGAGCAGTACTTC	CASRQGGLYEQYF
NA	TRBV19	TRBD1	18	TRBJ1-1	TGTGCCAGTAGTACTATGCTCGGGACAGCCCGCGGGAACACTGAAGCTTTCTTT	CASSTMLGTARGNTEAFF
few	TRBV7-6	TRBD1	16	TRBJ2-4	TGTGCCAGCAGCTGGAACGACAGGGAAGCCAAAAACATTCAGTACTTC	CASSWNDREAKNIQYF
NA	TRBV14	NA	14	TRBJ1-1	TGTGCCAGTCGAGGTGCCGAGAGTTGGACTGAAGCTTTCTTT	CASRGAESWTEAFF
NA	TRBV28	NA	12	TRBJ2-5	TGTGCCTCCGGCCGATGGAGGGAGACCCAGTACTTC	CASGRWRETQYF
few	TRBV28	NA	12	TRBJ1-2	TGTGCCAGCAGTTTATGGCGGGATGGCTACACCTTC	CASSLWRDGYTF
NA	TRBV27	TRBD2	16	TRBJ2-7	TGTGCCAGCAGTTTATCGTCAACTAGCGGGAACGACGAGCAGTACTTC	CASSLSSTSGNDEQYF
few	TRBV28	TRBD2	15	TRBJ2-4	TGTGCCAGCACCCCTGACAGCGGGACTGGAGACATTCAGTACTTC	CASTPDSGTGDIQYF
NA	TRBV7-9	NA	12	TRBJ2-7	TGTGCCAGCAGCCCCGTAGCAATTGAGCAGTACTTC	CASSPVAIEQYF